This T cell receptor beta chain was sequenced in a study of graft-versus-host responses after intestinal transplantation. Study at large: Recipients were all induced with anti-thymocyte globulin, then given tacrolimus and steroids for around three years.

Between the trimmed V and J ends, which lost 6 bases and 3 bases, there was a span of 16 bases. CDR1 and CDR2 (germline): SGHRS, YFSETQ. The CDR3 extends over 15 amino acids. TCRdb keeps only in-frame clones here, not all; method: immunoSEQ multiplex PCR. The data show about 120,000 clones, over 75% seen once. In regard to this clone: The target antigen is unknown.

Study-wide results and caveats: An association linked early post-transplant HvG declines with peak circulating GvH clone levels. High graft-versus-host to host-versus-graft clonal ratios were seen in allografts of patients with graft-donor T cell macrochimerism.

The sample in question was unstimulated CD4+ T cells sorted from spleen or lymph node cells, obtained before intestinal transplant. This TCR was sampled from a human donor who received an intestinal transplant. V is TRBV5-1 and J is TRBJ2-1; tentatively, D is TRBD2 (5 bases). The CDR3 is CASTDYPQIYNEQFF. CDR3 DNA sequence: TGCGCCAGCACCGACTACCCCCAAATCTACAATGAGCAGTTCTTC.